These T cell receptor beta chains were read from a single sample in a study of beta chain features in type 1 diabetes. The table came from immunoSEQ multiplex PCR; TCRdb's copy has only in-frame clones and leaves some out. This table holds about 260,000 clones, just over 20% found once. Material: naive CD4+ T cells from blood. These TCRs come from a middle-aged woman with type 1 diabetes. Each CDR3 is given with its conserved first and last residue. The D gene is left open where the match is weak. Part of the rows lack a size; the others show once, few, many or a class for expanded clones.

v_call	d_call	clone_size	j_call	cdr3_aa	cdr3_nt
TRBV9	-	-	TRBJ1-1	CASSVTGNTEAFF	TGTGCCAGCAGCGTCACAGGGAACACTGAAGCTTTCTTT
TRBV2	-	few	TRBJ2-7	CASSPFYEQYF	TGTGCCAGCAGTCCCTTCTACGAGCAGTACTTC
TRBV7-2	-	-	TRBJ2-7	CASSFDSTYEQYF	TGTGCCAGCAGCTTTGACAGTACCTACGAGCAGTACTTC
TRBV7-2	-	-	TRBJ1-5	CASGYRAGDQPQHF	TGTGCCAGCGGCTATCGGGCAGGGGATCAGCCCCAGCATTTT
TRBV7-3	-	-	TRBJ1-6	CASSLSPGNSPLHF	TGTGCCAGCAGCTTAAGCCCCGGGAATTCACCCCTCCACTTT
TRBV7-3	TRBD2	-	TRBJ2-3	CASTPSGSQADTQYF	TGTGCCAGCACCCCTAGCGGGAGTCAAGCAGATACGCAGTATTTT
TRBV29-1	-	few	TRBJ1-1	CSANGQWDTEAFF	TGCAGCGCAAACGGACAGTGGGATACTGAAGCTTTCTTT
TRBV7-3	TRBD1	-	TRBJ2-1	CASSSGQGVYNEQFF	TGTGCCAGCAGCAGTGGACAGGGGGTTTACAATGAGCAGTTCTTC
TRBV2	-	-	TRBJ2-2	CASRARGRTGELFF	TGTGCCAGCAGAGCCAGAGGCCGCACCGGGGAGCTGTTTTTT
TRBV2	-	-	TRBJ2-7	CASSALYYEQYF	TGTGCCAGCAGTGCCCTTTACTACGAGCAGTACTTC
TRBV7-3	TRBD1	-	TRBJ2-1	CASSPGTGAYNEQFF	TGTGCCAGCAGCCCAGGGACAGGCGCCTACAATGAGCAGTTCTTC
TRBV18	-	-	TRBJ2-3	CASSNIDSTDTQYF	TGTGCCAGCTCAAACATCGACTCCACAGATACGCAGTATTTT
TRBV21-1	-	few	TRBJ2-7	CASSKVGQGNPRVYEQYF	-
TRBV30	TRBD1	-	TRBJ2-7	CAWSGQGPTYEQYF	TGTGCCTGGAGTGGACAGGGGCCGACCTACGAGCAGTACTTC
TRBV29-1	TRBD1	few	TRBJ2-7	CSVDGDRAYEQYF	TGCAGCGTTGATGGGGACAGGGCCTACGAGCAGTACTTC
TRBV11-2	-	-	TRBJ2-7	CASSLADPLRGSYEQYF	TGTGCCAGCAGCTTAGCCGACCCTCTCAGGGGCTCCTACGAGCAGTACTTC
TRBV9	-	-	TRBJ1-1	CASSVEHRGTEAFF	TGTGCCAGCAGCGTAGAGCACCGGGGGACTGAAGCTTTCTTT
TRBV19	-	once	TRBJ1-5	CASSIGTVSVQPQHF	TGTGCCAGTAGTATAGGGACAGTTAGTGTACAGCCCCAGCATTTT
TRBV4-2	-	-	TRBJ1-5	CASSQDRRGFQPQHF	TGTGCCAGCAGCCAAGATCGAAGGGGGTTTCAGCCCCAGCATTTT
TRBV20-1	-	few	TRBJ1-2	CSAALRYGYTF	TGCAGTGCTGCCTTGCGGTATGGCTACACCTTC
TRBV4-3	-	few	TRBJ1-1	CASSQEAFHTEAFF	TGCGCCAGCAGCCAAGAAGCCTTCCACACTGAAGCTTTCTTT
TRBV4-1	-	-	TRBJ2-4	CASSQGDSPRNIQYF	TGCGCCAGCAGCCAAGGGGACTCCCCTAGGAACATTCAGTACTTC
TRBV4-1	TRBD1	-	TRBJ1-5	CASGPGQGQSPQHF	TGCGCCAGCGGACCGGGACAGGGGCAATCGCCCCAGCATTTT
TRBV19	TRBD2	-	TRBJ2-7	CASSAGAGGHYEQYF	TGTGCCAGTAGTGCGGGAGCGGGAGGGCACTACGAGCAGTACTTC
TRBV13	TRBD1	few	TRBJ2-7	CASSGQGRPYEQYF	TGTGCCAGCAGCGGACAGGGGCGACCCTACGAGCAGTACTTC
TRBV18	-	few	TRBJ2-7	CASSPETGPYEQYF	TGTGCCAGCTCACCAGAGACAGGCCCCTACGAGCAGTACTTC
TRBV5-4	TRBD2	-	TRBJ2-5	CASRQGLAGGGETQYF	TGTGCCAGCAGACAGGGACTAGCGGGAGGGGGAGAGACCCAGTACTTC
TRBV30	-	few	TRBJ1-1	CAWSSDGPEAFF	TGTGCCTGGAGTTCAGATGGCCCTGAAGCTTTCTTT
TRBV30	-	-	TRBJ2-7	CAWGHLTGYEQYF	TGTGCCTGGGGACACCTTACAGGGTACGAGCAGTACTTC
TRBV19	TRBD2	few	TRBJ2-1	CASSIAGGSYNEQFF	TGTGCCAGTAGTATAGCGGGAGGCTCCTACAATGAGCAGTTCTTC
TRBV18	-	few	TRBJ2-1	CASSRTGSESSYNEQFF	TGTGCCAGCTCACGGACCGGGAGTGAGAGCTCCTACAATGAGCAGTTCTTC
TRBV9	-	-	TRBJ1-2	CASSPEDSYGYTF	TGTGCCAGCAGCCCGGAGGACAGTTACGGCTACACCTTC
TRBV29-1	-	few	TRBJ1-3	CSVDTDGNTIYF	TGCAGCGTTGACACAGACGGAAACACCATATATTTT
TRBV5-1	-	few	TRBJ1-4	CASSPGTSGGEKLFF	TGCGCCAGCAGCCCGGGGACCTCCGGGGGTGAAAAACTGTTTTTT
TRBV7-8	TRBD1	-	TRBJ1-6	CASSWDRVNSPLHF	TGTGCCAGCAGCTGGGACAGGGTCAATTCACCCCTCCACTTT
TRBV5-4	TRBD2	-	TRBJ2-1	CASSLGGLAGVNEQFF	TGTGCCAGCAGCTTGGGCGGGCTAGCGGGAGTCAATGAGCAGTTCTTC
TRBV6-6	TRBD1	-	TRBJ2-7	CASSGRQGRSYEQYF	TGTGCCAGCAGTGGCAGACAGGGACGGTCCTACGAGCAGTACTTC
TRBV2	TRBD1	-	TRBJ1-2	CASQGQDLYGYTF	TGTGCCAGTCAGGGACAGGACCTCTATGGCTACACCTTC
TRBV28	TRBD2	few	TRBJ2-5	CASSSGPGGKTQYF	TGTGCCAGCAGTTCGGGCCCGGGAGGAAAGACCCAGTACTTC
TRBV4-1	TRBD1	-	TRBJ2-7	CASSQPTGGSYEQYF	TGCGCCAGCAGCCAGCCTACAGGGGGCTCGTACGAGCAGTACTTC
TRBV18	-	-	TRBJ1-5	CASSSIRDKVNQPQHF	TGTGCCAGCTCGTCGATCCGGGACAAGGTAAATCAGCCCCAGCATTTT
TRBV7-2	-	few	TRBJ1-1	CASSFQGYGTEAFF	TGTGCCAGCAGCTTTCAGGGGTACGGCACTGAAGCTTTCTTT
TRBV9	TRBD1	-	TRBJ1-4	CASSGGQGGTNEKLFF	TGTGCCAGCAGCGGAGGACAGGGTGGGACTAATGAAAAACTGTTTTTT